The rows below give T cell receptor beta chains drawn from one sample of a study of T cells after yellow fever vaccination. TCRdb re-called the 5' RACE reads through MiXCR, storing one row per CDR3 protein. The sample yields hundreds of thousands of distinct CDR3 sequences, 11% seen once. The sequences come from PBMCs, collected on the day of the first yellow fever vaccination. The receptors here all came from a young man who received the YFV17D yellow fever vaccine. Both conserved end residues are part of each CDR3. The order of the fields is V gene, J gene, clone size, D gene, CDR3 protein, CDR3 DNA. D genes are given only for firm matches. Only part of the rows carry a size: once, few, many, or a class if the clone is expanded.

V: TRBV7-6
J: TRBJ2-5
size: few
D: .
CDR3: CASSLGGGTKETQYF
DNA: TGTGCCAGCAGCTTAGGGGGCGGGACAAAAGAGACCCAGTACTTC

V: TRBV7-6
J: TRBJ2-2
size: .
D: TRBD2
CDR3: CASSQGVAGGPGELFF
DNA: TGTGCCAGCAGCCAGGGAGTAGCGGGGGGGCCCGGGGAGCTGTTTTTT

V: TRBV29-1
J: TRBJ1-2
size: few
D: .
CDR3: CSVGEGDGYTF
DNA: TGCAGCGTGGGGGAGGGAGACGGCTACACCTTC

V: TRBV5-1
J: TRBJ2-1
size: few
D: TRBD2
CDR3: CASSLASGGGYNEQFF
DNA: TGCGCCAGCAGCTTGGCTAGCGGGGGGGGCTACAATGAGCAGTTCTTC

V: TRBV11-2
J: TRBJ1-2
size: .
D: TRBD1
CDR3: CASSLDGTVKGYTF
DNA: TGTGCCAGCAGCTTAGATGGGACAGTCAAAGGCTACACCTTC

V: TRBV25-1
J: TRBJ2-7
size: .
D: TRBD2
CDR3: CASSGSGGAYEQYF
DNA: TGTGCCAGCAGTGGTAGCGGGGGGGCCTACGAGCAGTACTTC

V: TRBV2
J: TRBJ2-6
size: few
D: TRBD2
CDR3: CASSEGSGGTSGANVLTF
DNA: TGTGCCAGCAGTGAGGGTAGCGGGGGGACATCTGGGGCCAACGTCCTGACTTTC

V: TRBV29-1
J: TRBJ1-4
size: few
D: .
CDR3: CSVGVWDNEKLFF
DNA: TGCAGCGTTGGGGTCTGGGATAATGAAAAACTGTTTTTT

V: TRBV6-1
J: TRBJ1-5
size: .
D: TRBD1
CDR3: CASRAGQGVGQPQHF
DNA: TGTGCCAGCAGGGCGGGACAGGGAGTCGGTCAGCCCCAGCATTTT

V: TRBV29-1
J: TRBJ2-7
size: few
D: TRBD1
CDR3: CSVEGIRDRGYEQYF
DNA: TGCAGCGTTGAAGGTATCCGGGACAGAGGATACGAGCAGTACTTC

V: TRBV7-2
J: TRBJ2-5
size: .
D: .
CDR3: CASSLAQGGAETQYF
DNA: TGTGCCAGCAGCTTAGCGCAGGGAGGAGCGGAGACCCAGTACTTC

V: TRBV7-9
J: TRBJ2-5
size: few
D: .
CDR3: CASSLSRTQYF
DNA: TGTGCCAGCAGCTTGTCGAGGACCCAGTACTTC

V: TRBV20-1
J: TRBJ1-5
size: .
D: .
CDR3: CSARDAGYSNQPQHF
DNA: TGCAGTGCTAGAGATGCAGGTTATAGCAATCAGCCCCAGCATTTT

V: TRBV20-1
J: TRBJ2-7
size: medium-sized
D: TRBD1
CDR3: CSARTGIRYEQYF
DNA: TGCAGTGCTAGGACAGGGATCCGCTACGAGCAGTACTTC

V: TRBV7-6
J: TRBJ2-3
size: .
D: .
CDR3: CASSQGPVRDTQYF
DNA: TGTGCCAGCAGCCAGGGTCCCGTGAGGGATACGCAGTATTTT

V: TRBV12-3/TRBV12-4
J: TRBJ1-6
size: .
D: .
CDR3: CASSPSGGYNSPLHF
DNA: TGTGCCAGCAGCCCCAGTGGGGGATATAATTCACCCCTCCACTTT